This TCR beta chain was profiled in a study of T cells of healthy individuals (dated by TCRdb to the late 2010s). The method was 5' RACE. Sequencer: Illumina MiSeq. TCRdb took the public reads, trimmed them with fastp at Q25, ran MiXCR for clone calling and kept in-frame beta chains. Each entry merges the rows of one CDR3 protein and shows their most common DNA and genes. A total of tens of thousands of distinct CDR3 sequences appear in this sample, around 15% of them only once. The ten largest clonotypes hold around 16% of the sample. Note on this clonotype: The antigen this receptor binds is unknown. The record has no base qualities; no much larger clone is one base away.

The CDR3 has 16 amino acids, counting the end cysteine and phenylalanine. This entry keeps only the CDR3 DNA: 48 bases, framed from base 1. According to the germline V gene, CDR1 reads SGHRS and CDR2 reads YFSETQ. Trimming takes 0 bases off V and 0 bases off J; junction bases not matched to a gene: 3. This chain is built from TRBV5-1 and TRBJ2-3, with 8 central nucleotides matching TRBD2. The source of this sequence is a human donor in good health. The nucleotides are TGCGCCAGCAGCTTGGCCGGGGGGGCTAGCACAGATACGCAGTATTTT. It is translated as CASSLAGGASTDTQYF.